Listed below are T cell receptor beta chains from one sample, sequenced in a study of cytomegalovirus exposure and HLA in healthy donors. Sequencing used immunoSEQ multiplex PCR; TCRdb keeps in-frame clones, though not all of them. This table has fewer than 200,000 clones, around 80% appearing once. The sequenced sample was PBMCs. These receptors were obtained from a woman between 50 and 59 years old in good health and CMV-seropositive. CDR3s include the opening cysteine and the closing phenylalanine or tryptophan. A D gene is named only where the DNA matches it firmly. Size tells how often a clone was seen (once, few, many) or the class of an expanded clone, and some rows leave it out.

V	size	D	J	CDR3	DNA
TRBV6-1	NA	NA	TRBJ1-6	CARGAGTDNSPLHF	TGTGCCAGGGGGGCCGGGACCGATAATTCACCCCTCCACTTT
TRBV19	NA	NA	TRBJ2-2	CATTGSETVYAGELFF	TGTGCCACTACTGGATCCGAGACAGTATACGCCGGGGAGCTGTTTTTT
TRBV27	NA	TRBD1	TRBJ2-1	CASSTRTGNDEQFF	TGTGCCAGCAGTACCCGGACAGGGAACGATGAGCAGTTCTTC
TRBV6-1	NA	TRBD1	TRBJ1-6	CASRGGVPYNSPLHF	TGTGCCAGCCGAGGGGGCGTGCCGTATAATTCACCCCTCCACTTT
TRBV28	NA	TRBD1	TRBJ2-5	CASDAAGQGLLGTQYF	TGTGCCAGCGACGCCGCGGGACAGGGTTTATTGGGGACCCAGTACTTC
TRBV5-1	NA	TRBD2	TRBJ2-3	CASSGGEMTDTQYF	TGCGCCAGCAGTGGGGGGGAGATGACAGATACGCAGTATTTT
TRBV7-2	NA	TRBD1	TRBJ1-2	CAIMGQGSYGYTF	TGTGCCATCATGGGACAGGGGTCCTATGGCTACACCTTC
TRBV6-1	NA	TRBD1	TRBJ1-6	CASSEGGTGRVWNSPLHF	TGTGCCAGCAGTGAAGGAGGGACAGGGAGGGTCTGGAATTCACCCCTCCACTTT
TRBV21-1	NA	NA	TRBJ2-1	CASSRTCRGYNEQFF	TGTGCCAGCAGCCGTACCTGTCGGGGCTACAATGAGCAGTTCTTC
TRBV4-2	NA	TRBD2	TRBJ2-1	CASSQEGLAGRNEQFF	TGTGCCAGCAGCCAAGAAGGGCTAGCGGGACGCAATGAGCAGTTCTTC
TRBV9	once	TRBD1	TRBJ1-4	CASSAFGGTGGNEKLFF	TGTGCCAGCAGCGCGTTCGGGGGGACAGGGGGAAATGAAAAACTGTTTTTT
TRBV9	NA	NA	TRBJ2-6	CASMRYTGANVLTF	TGTGCCAGCATGAGGTATACTGGGGCCAACGTCCTGACTTTC
TRBV7-9	NA	TRBD1	TRBJ1-2	CASSSRDSNGYTF	TGTGCCAGCAGCTCTCGGGACAGCAATGGCTACACCTTC
TRBV7-6	NA	NA	TRBJ1-1	CASSQKAGVPITNTEAFF	TGTGCCAGCAGCCAAAAGGCGGGGGTTCCTATTACGAACACTGAAGCTTTCTTT
TRBV6-1	NA	NA	TRBJ2-5	CASSELRETQYF	TGTGCCAGCAGTGAACTTCGGGAGACCCAGTACTTC
TRBV4-1	NA	TRBD1	TRBJ1-4	CASSQQDRATTGKLFF	TGCGCCAGCAGCCAACAGGACAGGGCTACGACTGGAAAACTGTTTTTT
TRBV2	few	TRBD2	TRBJ2-5	CASSEGLALETQYF	TGTGCCAGCAGTGAGGGACTAGCTTTGGAGACCCAGTACTTC
TRBV4-1	few	NA	TRBJ1-5	CASSPVGHSNQPQHF	TGCGCCAGCAGCCCAGTGGGGCATAGCAATCAGCCCCAGCATTTT
TRBV7-9	few	TRBD1	TRBJ1-2	CASSLAGQGGLYGYTF	TGTGCCAGCAGCTTAGCGGGACAGGGGGGCCTCTATGGCTACACCTTC
TRBV15	NA	NA	TRBJ2-3	CATSRNLADTQYF	TGTGCCACCAGCAGAAATCTAGCTGATACGCAGTATTTT
TRBV5-6	once	TRBD2	TRBJ2-3	CASSFSLVSRESQSRYF	TGTGCCAGCAGCTTTAGTCTAGTATCGCGGGAGAGTCAATCGAGGTATTTT
TRBV6-6	NA	TRBD1	TRBJ1-2	CASSSWRDSSNYGYTF	TGTGCCAGCAGTTCGTGGCGGGACAGTTCTAACTATGGCTACACCTTC
TRBV7-2	NA	NA	TRBJ2-7	CASKAMTASYEQYF	TGTGCCAGCAAGGCAATGACAGCCTCCTACGAGCAGTACTTC
TRBV16	NA	TRBD1	TRBJ2-3	CASSVPGQGSDTQYF	TGTGCCAGCAGCGTACCGGGACAGGGTTCAGATACGCAGTATTTT
TRBV5-1	NA	TRBD2	TRBJ2-5	CASSFMGLAQETQYF	TGCGCCAGCAGCTTCATGGGACTAGCCCAAGAGACCCAGTACTTC